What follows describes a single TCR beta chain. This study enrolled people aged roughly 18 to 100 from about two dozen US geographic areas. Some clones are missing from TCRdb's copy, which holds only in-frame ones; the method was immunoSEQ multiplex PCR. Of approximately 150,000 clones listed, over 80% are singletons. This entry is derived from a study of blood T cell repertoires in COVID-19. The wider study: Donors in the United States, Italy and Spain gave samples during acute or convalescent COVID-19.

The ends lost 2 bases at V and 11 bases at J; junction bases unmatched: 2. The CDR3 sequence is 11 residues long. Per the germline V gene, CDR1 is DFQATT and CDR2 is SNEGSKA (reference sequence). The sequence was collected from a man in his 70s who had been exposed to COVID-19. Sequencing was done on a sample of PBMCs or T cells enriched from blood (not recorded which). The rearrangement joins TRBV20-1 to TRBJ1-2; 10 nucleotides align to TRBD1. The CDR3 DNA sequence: TGCAGTGCTAGAAGGGACAGGGGATACACCTTC. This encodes CSARRDRGYTF.